This T cell receptor beta chain was captured by sequencing in a study of blood T cells in healthy people across ages. Next came a second PCR, run for about 7 to 12 cycles, which used a sample-barcoded 5' primer along with a J-beta primer mix. TCRdb passed the 5' RACE reads through MiXCR, listing each CDR3 protein once. In the table there are 600,000 to 1,000,000 distinct CDR3 sequences, roughly 60% of which are singletons. The sequenced material came from blood. The sequence was collected from a man younger than 40 in good health.

CDR3 DNA: TGTGCCAGCAGCTCGACGGGGACTAAACAAGAGACCCAGTACTTC. Amino acids: CASSSTGTKQETQYF. The chain employs TRBV7-2 and TRBJ2-5; 7 positions agree with TRBD2. Germline CDR1 reads SGHTA; CDR2 reads FQGNSA. The trim removed 4 bases at V and 2 bases at J, leaving 7 bases unmatched. The CDR3 spans 15 residues. Using reference TRBV7-2 and TRBJ2-5 for the parts outside the CDR3, the full variable domain is GAGVSQSPSNKVTEKGKDVELRCDPISGHTALYWYRQSLGQGLEFLIYFQGNSAPDKSGLPSDRFSAERTGGSVSTLTIQRTQQEDSAVYLCASSSTGTKQETQYFGPGTRLLVL.